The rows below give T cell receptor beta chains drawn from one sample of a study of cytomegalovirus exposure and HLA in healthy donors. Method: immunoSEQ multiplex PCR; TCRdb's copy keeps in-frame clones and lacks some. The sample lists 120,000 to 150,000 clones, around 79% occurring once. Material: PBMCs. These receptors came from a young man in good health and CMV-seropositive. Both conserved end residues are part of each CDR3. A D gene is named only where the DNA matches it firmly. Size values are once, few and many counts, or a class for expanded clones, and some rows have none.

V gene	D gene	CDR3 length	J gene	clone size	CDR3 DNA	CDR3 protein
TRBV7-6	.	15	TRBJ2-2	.	TGTGCCAGCAGCTTAGAGTCGGGGTACGCCGGGGAGCTGTTTTTT	CASSLESGYAGELFF
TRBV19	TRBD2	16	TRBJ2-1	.	TGTGCCAGTAGTAGTGGCAGCGGGAGTATTCAGAATGAGCAGTTCTTC	CASSSGSGSIQNEQFF
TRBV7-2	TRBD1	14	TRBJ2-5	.	TGTGCCAGCAGCTCTGGACAGGGGAAAGAGACCCAGTACTTC	CASSSGQGKETQYF
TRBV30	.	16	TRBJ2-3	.	TGTGCCTGGAGTGTAAGCCGCGGGGGCCCCCGGGATACGCAGTATTTT	CAWSVSRGGPRDTQYF
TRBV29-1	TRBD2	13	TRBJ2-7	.	TGCAGCGTTGAAAGCGGGAGAGGGTACGAGCAGTACTTC	CSVESGRGYEQYF
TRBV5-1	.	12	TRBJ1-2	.	TGCGCCAGCAGCGGAGGGTCCATGGGCTACACCTTC	CASSGGSMGYTF
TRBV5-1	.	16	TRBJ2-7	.	TGCGCCAGCAGCTTGGGAGCCGGGACTGACGTATACGAGCAGTACTTC	CASSLGAGTDVYEQYF
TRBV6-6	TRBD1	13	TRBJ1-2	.	TGTGCCAGCAGACAGGGGGCGGTTGCTGGCTACACCTTC	CASRQGAVAGYTF
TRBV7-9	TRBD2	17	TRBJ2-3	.	TGTGCCAGCAGTCGAGGACTAGCGGGGACTCGCACAGATACGCAGTATTTT	CASSRGLAGTRTDTQYF
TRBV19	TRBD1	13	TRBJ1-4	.	TGTGCCAGTAAAGGGACAGGGATTGAAAAACTGTTTTTT	CASKGTGIEKLFF
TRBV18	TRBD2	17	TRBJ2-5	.	TGTGCCAGCTCACGAGCATCTAGCGGGATATCCCAAGAGACCCAGTACTTC	CASSRASSGISQETQYF
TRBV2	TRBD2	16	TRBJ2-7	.	TGTGCCAGCAGTGAAAGGGGCGTGGGAGGGGCCTACGAGCAGTACTTC	CASSERGVGGAYEQYF
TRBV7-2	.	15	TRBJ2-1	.	TGTGCCAGCAGCTTAAGGGGTGCGGGATTCCATGAGCAGTTCTTC	CASSLRGAGFHEQFF
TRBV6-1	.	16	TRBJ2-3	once	TGTGCCAGCAGTGTTGTCACCTCCGCCAGACAGTATACGCAGTATTTT	CASSVVTSARQYTQYF
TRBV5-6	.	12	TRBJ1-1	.	TGTGCCAGCAGCGAGGGGAACACTGAAGCTTTCTTT	CASSEGNTEAFF
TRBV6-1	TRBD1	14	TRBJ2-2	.	TGTGCCAGCAGAAAAGACAGGGCGGCCGGGGAGCTGTTTTTT	CASRKDRAAGELFF
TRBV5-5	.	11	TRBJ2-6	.	TGTGCCAGCACTTCTCGGACAGACCTGACTTTC	CASTSRTDLTF
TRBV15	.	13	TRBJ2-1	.	TGTGCCACCAGCAGGGTACAGGGACATGAGCAGTTCTTC	CATSRVQGHEQFF
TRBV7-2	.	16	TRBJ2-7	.	TGTGCCAGCAGCCTCCGATCAGGGATAGACTCCTACGAGCAGTACTTC	CASSLRSGIDSYEQYF
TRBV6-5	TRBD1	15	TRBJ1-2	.	TGTGCCAGCAGTTACGACAGGGACGTTGACTATGGCTACACCTTC	CASSYDRDVDYGYTF
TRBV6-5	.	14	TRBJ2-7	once	TGTGCCAGCAGTTACGAAGGCAGGGTTCGTGAGCAGTACTTC	CASSYEGRVREQYF
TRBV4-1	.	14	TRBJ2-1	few	TGCGCCAGCAGAATAGGCCCAGGTGTGAATGAGCAGTTCTTC	CASRIGPGVNEQFF
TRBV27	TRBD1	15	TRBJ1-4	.	TGTGCCAGCAGTTTAAGTTCCGGGACAGGCCGAAAACTGTTTTTT	CASSLSSGTGRKLFF
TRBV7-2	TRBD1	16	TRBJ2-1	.	TGTGCCAGCAGCTTAGTAGGGACAGGGGTTTACAATGAGCAGTTCTTC	CASSLVGTGVYNEQFF
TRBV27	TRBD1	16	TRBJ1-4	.	TGTGCCAGCAGTATCGATTACAGGGGTAGGGTGGAAAAACTGTTTTTT	CASSIDYRGRVEKLFF
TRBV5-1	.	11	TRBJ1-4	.	TGCGCCAGCAGAGAGAGTGAAAAACTGTTTTTT	CASRESEKLFF
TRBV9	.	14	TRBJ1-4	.	TGTGCCAGCTCCTTGACAGGATTAAATGAAAAACTGTTTTTT	CASSLTGLNEKLFF
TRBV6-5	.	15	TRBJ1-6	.	TGTGCCAGCAGGGCAACCGGGGTTCGCAATTCACCCCTCCACTTT	CASRATGVRNSPLHF
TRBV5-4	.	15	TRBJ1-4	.	TGTGCCAGCAGCTTGGGAGGCAGAGTAGAGGAAAAACTGTTTTTT	CASSLGGRVEEKLFF
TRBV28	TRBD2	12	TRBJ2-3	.	TGTGCCAGCAGACCGGGACTAGAAGCGCAGTATTTT	CASRPGLEAQYF
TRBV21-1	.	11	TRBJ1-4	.	TGTGGGGGGGAGGGTCGTGAAAAACTGTTTTTT	CGGEGREKLFF
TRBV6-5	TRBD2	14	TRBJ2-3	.	TGTGCCAGCAGCCAGCGGGGGGCCACAGATACGCAGTATTTT	CASSQRGATDTQYF
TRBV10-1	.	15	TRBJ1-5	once	TGCGCCAGCAGTGAAGAGTGGCAGGGGATCCAGCCCCAGCATTTT	CASSEEWQGIQPQHF
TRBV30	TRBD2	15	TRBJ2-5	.	TGTGCCTGGAGTGTAGCTAGCGGGGGGGGAGAGACCCAGTACTTC	CAWSVASGGGETQYF
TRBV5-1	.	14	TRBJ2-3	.	TGCGCCAGCAGCGGAGGAGGAGGCGCAGATACGCAGTATTTT	CASSGGGGADTQYF
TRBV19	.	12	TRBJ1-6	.	TGTGCCAGTAAGGACAGCAATTCACCCCTCCACTTT	CASKDSNSPLHF
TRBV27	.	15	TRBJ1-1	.	TGTGCCAGCAGTTCCAGGGTAGTTCGAAACACTGAAGCTTTCTTT	CASSSRVVRNTEAFF
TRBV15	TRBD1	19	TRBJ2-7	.	TGTGCCACCAGCAGAGATCCGCTTGGAGTGGACAGGGCCAGAACGGAGCAGTACTTC	CATSRDPLGVDRARTEQYF
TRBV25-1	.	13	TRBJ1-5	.	TGTGCCAGCAGGTCAGGGGTCGGACAGCCCCAGCATTTT	CASRSGVGQPQHF
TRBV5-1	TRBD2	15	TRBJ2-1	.	TGCGCCAGCAGCTTATTGGGACTAGCTTATAGTGAGCAGTTCTTC	CASSLLGLAYSEQFF
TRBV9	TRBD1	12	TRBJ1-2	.	TGTGCCAGCAGTGCAGGGGGCTACGGCTACACCTTC	CASSAGGYGYTF
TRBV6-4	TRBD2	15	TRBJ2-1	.	TGTGCCAGCAGTGACTCGACTAGCGGGATAAGTGAGCAGTTCTTC	CASSDSTSGISEQFF
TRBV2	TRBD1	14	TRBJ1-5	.	TGTGCCAGCAGCGAGGGACAGGGGGAACAGCCCCAGCATTTT	CASSEGQGEQPQHF
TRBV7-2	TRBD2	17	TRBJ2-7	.	TGTGCCAGCAGCCATCCCGGGACTAGCGGGGTGGTAAACGAGCAGTACTTC	CASSHPGTSGVVNEQYF
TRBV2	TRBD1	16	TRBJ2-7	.	TGTGCCAGCAGACTGGGGCCGGGACAGGGGACCTACGAGCAGTACTTC	CASRLGPGQGTYEQYF
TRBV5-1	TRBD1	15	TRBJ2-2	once	TGCGCCAGCAGCCCCGGACAGGGTATGAGCGGGGAGCTGTTTTTT	CASSPGQGMSGELFF
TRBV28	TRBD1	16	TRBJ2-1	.	TGTGCCAGCAGTCTCGGACCGAAGACAGGGACATATGAGCAGTTCTTC	CASSLGPKTGTYEQFF
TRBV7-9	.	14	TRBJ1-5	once	TGTGCCAGCAGCCTTAAGGGGAACTATCAGCCCCAGCATTTT	CASSLKGNYQPQHF
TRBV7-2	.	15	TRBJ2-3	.	TGTGCCAGCAGCTCCTTTAACAGGGGCACAGATACGCAGTATTTT	CASSSFNRGTDTQYF
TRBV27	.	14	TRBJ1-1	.	TGTGCCAGCAGCCTCGGACAGCTGGGCGCTGAAGCTTTCTTT	CASSLGQLGAEAFF
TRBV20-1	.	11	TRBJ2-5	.	TGCAGTGCCGGCAGGGGAGAGACCCAGTACTTC	CSAGRGETQYF
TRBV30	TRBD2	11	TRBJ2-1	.	TGTGCCTGGAGAGTGGGGGGGATTCAGTTCTTC	CAWRVGGIQFF
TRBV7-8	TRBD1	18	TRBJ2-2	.	TGTGCCAGCAGCTTACTCGGGGGACAGGGGGCGCGTACCGGGGAGCTGTTTTTT	CASSLLGGQGARTGELFF
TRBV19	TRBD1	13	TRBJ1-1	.	TGTGCCAGTAACGGACAGGGGAACACTGAAGCTTTCTTT	CASNGQGNTEAFF
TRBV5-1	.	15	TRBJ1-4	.	TGCGCCAGCAGCTTATCAGATGGCTCTAGGGAAAAACTGTTTTTT	CASSLSDGSREKLFF
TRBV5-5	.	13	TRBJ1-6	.	TGTGCCAGCAGCCAGGGTTTCGATTCACCCCTCCACTTT	CASSQGFDSPLHF
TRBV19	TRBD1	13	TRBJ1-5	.	TGTGCCAGCACAGGGGAATTTGGTCAGCCCCAGCATTTT	CASTGEFGQPQHF
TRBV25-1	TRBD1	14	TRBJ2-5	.	TGTGCCAGCAGTGGAACAGGGGGTCGGGAGACCCAGTACTTC	CASSGTGGRETQYF